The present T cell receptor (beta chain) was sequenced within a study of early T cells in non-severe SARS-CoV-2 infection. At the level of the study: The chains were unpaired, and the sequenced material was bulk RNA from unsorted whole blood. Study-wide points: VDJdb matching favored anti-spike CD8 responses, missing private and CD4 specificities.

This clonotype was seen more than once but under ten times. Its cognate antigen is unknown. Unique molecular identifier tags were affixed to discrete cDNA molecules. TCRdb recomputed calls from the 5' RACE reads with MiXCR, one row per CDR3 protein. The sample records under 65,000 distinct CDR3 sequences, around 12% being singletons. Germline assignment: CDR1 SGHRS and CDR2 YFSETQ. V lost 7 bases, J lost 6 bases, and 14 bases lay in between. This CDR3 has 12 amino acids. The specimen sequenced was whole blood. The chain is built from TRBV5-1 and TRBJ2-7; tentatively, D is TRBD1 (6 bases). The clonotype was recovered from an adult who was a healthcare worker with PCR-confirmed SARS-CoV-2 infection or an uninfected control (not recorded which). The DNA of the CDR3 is TGCGCCAGCTACGACACAGGGCCCGAGCAGTACTTC. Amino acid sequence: CASYDTGPEQYF.